This T cell receptor (beta chain) was obtained from a study of blood T cells in healthy people across ages. Findings and caveats of the study: Fewer expanded clones and more diversity marked long-lived versus aged donors.

It was roughly 10 milliliters of peripheral blood that were drawn from each donor. Per sample, no less than 5.5 micrograms of total RNA were extracted. Germline V gene sequence: CDR1 SNHLY, CDR2 FYNNEI. This CDR3 has 14 amino acids. V gave up 0 bases and J gave up 9 bases, with 12 bases separating them. The second PCR ran roughly 6 to 11 cycles with a sample-barcoded 5' primer and J-beta primers. Researchers report that a template-switch adaptor with 12 random nucleotides tagged each cDNA molecule. TCRdb re-called the 5' RACE reads through MiXCR, storing one row per CDR3 protein. The sample yields about 780,000 distinct CDR3 sequences, around 62% seen once. On this clonotype itself: What it recognizes is unknown.

The source of this sequence is a man aged 25 to 40 in good health. The sequenced sample was blood. The V call is TRBV2, the J call TRBJ2-4, with D possibly matching TRBD1 (5 bases). Here the CDR3 reads CASSEASGISIQYF. The CDR3 nucleotides read TGTGCCAGCAGTGAAGCGTCAGGGATTTCCATTCAGTACTTC.